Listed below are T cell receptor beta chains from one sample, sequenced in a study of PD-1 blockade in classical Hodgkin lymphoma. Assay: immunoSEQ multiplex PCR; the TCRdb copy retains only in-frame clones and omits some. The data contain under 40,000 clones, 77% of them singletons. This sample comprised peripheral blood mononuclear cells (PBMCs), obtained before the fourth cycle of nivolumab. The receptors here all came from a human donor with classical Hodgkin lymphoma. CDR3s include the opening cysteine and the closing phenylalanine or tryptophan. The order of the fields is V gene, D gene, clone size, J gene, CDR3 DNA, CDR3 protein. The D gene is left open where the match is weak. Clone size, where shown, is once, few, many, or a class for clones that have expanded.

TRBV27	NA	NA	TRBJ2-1	TGTGCCAGCAGTTTAATACGGACAGCCTACAATGAGCAGTTCTTC	CASSLIRTAYNEQFF
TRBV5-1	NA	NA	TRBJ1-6	TGCGCCAGCAGTTGGGAACTCTATAATTCACCCCTCCACTTT	CASSWELYNSPLHF
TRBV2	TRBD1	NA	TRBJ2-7	TGTGCCAGCAGTGAAGGGGACAGGGCCTACGAGCAGTACTTC	CASSEGDRAYEQYF
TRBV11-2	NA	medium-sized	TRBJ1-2	TGTGCCAGCAGCCCAAGGGGGGAGGGGGTCTATGGCTACACCTTC	CASSPRGEGVYGYTF
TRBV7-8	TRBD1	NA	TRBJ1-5	TGTGCCAGCAGCTTATCTACAGGGGGATCGAGGACCCAGCATTTT	CASSLSTGGSRTQHF
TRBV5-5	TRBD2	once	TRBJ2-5	TGTGCCAGCAGCTTAGGGACTAGCAGGGAGACCCAGTACTTC	CASSLGTSRETQYF
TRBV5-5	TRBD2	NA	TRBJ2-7	TGTGCCAGCAGCAGGGCTAGCGGGGAGTTGTACTTC	CASSRASGELYF
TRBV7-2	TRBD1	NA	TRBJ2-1	TGTGCCAGCAGCTTAGAGGGGGCAGTCTACAATGAGCAGTTCTTC	CASSLEGAVYNEQFF
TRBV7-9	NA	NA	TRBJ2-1	TGTGCCAGCAGCTTCCAGGATCATTACAATGAGCAGTTCTTC	CASSFQDHYNEQFF
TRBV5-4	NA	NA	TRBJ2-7	TGTGCCAGCAGCTTGGCCGCCAGCTACGAGCAGTACTTC	CASSLAASYEQYF
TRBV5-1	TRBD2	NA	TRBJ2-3	TGCGCCAGCAGCTCTGGGACTAGCGGGAATTGGGATACGCAGTATTTT	CASSSGTSGNWDTQYF
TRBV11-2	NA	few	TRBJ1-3	TGTGCCAGCAGCTTAGCTGGATCGGGAAACACCATATATTTT	CASSLAGSGNTIYF
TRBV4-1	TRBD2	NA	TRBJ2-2	TGCGCCAGCAGCCCCGGGGTAGCGGGGATCTACACCGGGGAGCTGTTTTTT	CASSPGVAGIYTGELFF
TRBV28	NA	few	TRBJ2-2	TGTGCCAGCAGTGGACTGGCCGGGGAGCTGTTTTTT	CASSGLAGELFF
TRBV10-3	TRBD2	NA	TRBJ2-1	TGTGCCATCAGTGCCCGTTCGGGACTAGCGGGGGGCAATGAGCAGTTCTTC	CAISARSGLAGGNEQFF
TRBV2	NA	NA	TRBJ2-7	TGTGCCAGCTCCCGCGGGGCAGGTTATTTGGAGCAGTACTTC	CASSRGAGYLEQYF
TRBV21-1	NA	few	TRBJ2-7	TGTGCCAGCAGCAAAGACAGTTCCTACGAGCAGTACTTC	CASSKDSSYEQYF
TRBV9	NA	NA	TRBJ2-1	TGTGCCAGCAGCGTGCGGGGTAATCCTCCCAATGAGCAGTTCTTC	CASSVRGNPPNEQFF
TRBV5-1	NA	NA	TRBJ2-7	TGCGCCAGCAGCAGGGCGGGGGAGCAGTACTTC	CASSRAGEQYF
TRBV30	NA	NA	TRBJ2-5	TGTGCCTGGAGTGTAGGGCAGACCCAGTACTTC	CAWSVGQTQYF
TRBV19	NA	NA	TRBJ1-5	TGTGCCAGTAAACCCACAGGCAATAGCAATCAGCCCCAGCATTTT	CASKPTGNSNQPQHF
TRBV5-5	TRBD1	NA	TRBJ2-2	TGTGCCAGCAGCTTGAAGACAGGGTGGAGCACCGGGGAGCTGTTTTTT	CASSLKTGWSTGELFF
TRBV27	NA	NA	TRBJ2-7	TGTGCCAGCGGCCGGACTTCTACCTACGAGCAGTACTTC	CASGRTSTYEQYF
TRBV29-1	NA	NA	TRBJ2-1	TGCAGCGTTGAAAGGGGGTGGACCTACAATGAGCAGTTCTTC	CSVERGWTYNEQFF
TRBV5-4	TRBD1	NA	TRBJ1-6	TGTGCCAGCAGCAAAATGACAGGGATTCATTCACCCCTCCACTTT	CASSKMTGIHSPLHF
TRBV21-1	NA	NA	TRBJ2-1	TGTGCCAGCAGCAAAATAGGTGCGGGGGGCAACTACAATGAGCAGTTCTTC	CASSKIGAGGNYNEQFF
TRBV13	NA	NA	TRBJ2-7	TGTGCCAGCAGCTTAAGAGACACCACCTACGAGCAGTACTTC	CASSLRDTTYEQYF
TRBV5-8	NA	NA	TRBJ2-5	TGTGCCAGCATCCTAGACCAGAGGACCCAGTACTTC	CASILDQRTQYF
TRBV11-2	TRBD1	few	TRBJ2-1	TGTGCCAGCAGCCCGACTGGTGGACAGGGTAGATTCAATGAGCAGTTCTTC	CASSPTGGQGRFNEQFF
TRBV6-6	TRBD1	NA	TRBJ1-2	TGTGCCAGCAGATACAGGGGGGTTGGCTACACCTTC	CASRYRGVGYTF
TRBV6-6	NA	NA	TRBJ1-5	TGTGCCAGCAGTTACGGTCGGGGGGCGAGCAATCAGCCCCAGCATTTT	CASSYGRGASNQPQHF
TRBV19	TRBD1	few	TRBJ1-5	TGTGCCAGTAGTACCCAGGGGGTAGGGCAGCCCCAGCATTTT	CASSTQGVGQPQHF
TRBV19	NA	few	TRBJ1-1	TGTGCCAGTAGGATAGACGCGGGGAGTTGGACTGAAGCTTTCTTT	CASRIDAGSWTEAFF
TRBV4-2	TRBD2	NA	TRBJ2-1	TGTGCCAGCAGCCGTCCCGGGACTAGCGGGGGCGTCCACAATGAGCAGTTCTTC	CASSRPGTSGGVHNEQFF
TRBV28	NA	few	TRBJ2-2	TGTGCCAGCAAAGAAAAGATCGGACATAACACCGGGGAGCTGTTTTTT	CASKEKIGHNTGELFF
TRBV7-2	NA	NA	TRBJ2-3	TGTGCCAGCAGCTCACAGAGAACTAGCACAGATACGCAGTATTTT	CASSSQRTSTDTQYF
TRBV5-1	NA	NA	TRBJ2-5	TGCGCCAGCAGCTTCCTCCAGGATCAAGAGACCCAGTACTTC	CASSFLQDQETQYF
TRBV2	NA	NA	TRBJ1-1	TGTGCCAGCACTACATCGGGGGGACTAAACACTGAAGCTTTCTTT	CASTTSGGLNTEAFF
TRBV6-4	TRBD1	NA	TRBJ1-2	TGTGCCAGCAGGGATACGGACAGGGGAGTCGATGGCTACACCTTC	CASRDTDRGVDGYTF
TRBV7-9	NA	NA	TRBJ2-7	TGTGCCAGCAGCTTAACACAGGAACACGAGCAGTACTTC	CASSLTQEHEQYF
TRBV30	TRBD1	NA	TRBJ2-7	TGTGCCTGGAGGACAGGGGAATTCTACGAGCAGTACTTC	CAWRTGEFYEQYF
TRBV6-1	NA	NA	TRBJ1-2	TGTGCCAGCAGTGAGGAATTATATGGCTACACCTTC	CASSEELYGYTF
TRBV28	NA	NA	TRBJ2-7	TGTGCCAGCAGCCCCTATCGAACGAACTCCTACGAGCAGTACTTC	CASSPYRTNSYEQYF
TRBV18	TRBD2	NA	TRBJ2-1	TGTGCCAGCTTACAAGCGGGGGCCTCCTACAATGAGCAGTTCTTC	CASLQAGASYNEQFF
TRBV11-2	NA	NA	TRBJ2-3	TGTGCCAGCAGCTTAGGTTGGGGAGCGGCCACAGATACGCAGTATTTT	CASSLGWGAATDTQYF
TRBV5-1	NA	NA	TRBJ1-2	TGCGCCAGCAGCTTGGATGTGTTGGGGACCTCCCCCTATGGCTACACCTTC	CASSLDVLGTSPYGYTF
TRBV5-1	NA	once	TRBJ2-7	TGCGCCAGCAGCTTGGGATACGAGCAGTACTTC	CASSLGYEQYF
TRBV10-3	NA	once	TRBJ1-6	TGTGCCATCAGACTTAGCTCCTATAATTCACCCCTCCACTTT	CAIRLSSYNSPLHF
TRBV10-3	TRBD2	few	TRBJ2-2	TGTGCCATCACCGGGACTAGCGGGGGAAGTAGCACCGGGGAGCTGTTTTTT	CAITGTSGGSSTGELFF
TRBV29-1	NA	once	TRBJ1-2	TGCAGCGTATCAGGAAGACTAAACTATGGCTACACCTTC	CSVSGRLNYGYTF
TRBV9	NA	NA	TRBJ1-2	TGTGCCAGCAGCGTAGACAGGGTGCATTCCTATGGCTACACCTTC	CASSVDRVHSYGYTF
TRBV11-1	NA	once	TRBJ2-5	TGTGCCACCTCAACAGGGATAAGAGACACCCAGTACTTC	CATSTGIRDTQYF